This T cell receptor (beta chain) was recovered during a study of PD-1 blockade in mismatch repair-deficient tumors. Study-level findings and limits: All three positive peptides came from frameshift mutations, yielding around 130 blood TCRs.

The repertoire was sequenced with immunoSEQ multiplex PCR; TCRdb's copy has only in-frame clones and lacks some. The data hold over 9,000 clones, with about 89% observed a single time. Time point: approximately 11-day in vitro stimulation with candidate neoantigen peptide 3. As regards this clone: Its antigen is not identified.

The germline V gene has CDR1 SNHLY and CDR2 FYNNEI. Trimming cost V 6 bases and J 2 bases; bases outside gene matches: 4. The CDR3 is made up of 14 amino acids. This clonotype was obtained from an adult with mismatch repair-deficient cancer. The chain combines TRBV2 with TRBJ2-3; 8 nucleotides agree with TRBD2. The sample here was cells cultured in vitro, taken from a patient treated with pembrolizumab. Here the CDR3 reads CASRGGLVTDTQYF. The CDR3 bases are TGTGCCAGCAGGGGGGGACTAGTCACAGATACGCAGTATTTT.